This is a list of T cell receptor beta chains from one sample in a study of CD8 T cells in ankylosing spondylitis. MiXCR, run by TCRdb on the 5' RACE reads, gives a single entry per CDR3 protein. The sample lists hundreds of thousands of distinct CDR3 sequences; roughly 26% were seen once. Sequencing was performed on blood, either unsorted or a sorted T cell fraction (not recorded which). The receptors derive from a male donor with ankylosing spondylitis. CDR3s include the opening cysteine and the closing phenylalanine or tryptophan. A D gene is named only where the DNA matches it firmly. Rows give clone size only sometimes, using once, few, many, or a class for an expanded clone.

abundance	d_gene	v_gene	j_gene	CDR3nt	CDR3aa
many	-	TRBV20-1	TRBJ2-5	TGCAGTGCTAGAGATCCGGGCAGGGGCTCGGAGACCCAGTACTTC	CSARDPGRGSETQYF
few	-	TRBV12-3/TRBV12-4	TRBJ2-1	TGTGCCAGCAGGCGAGGGACTGGCAATGAGCAGTTCTTC	CASRRGTGNEQFF
few	TRBD2	TRBV5-5	TRBJ2-7	TGTGCCAGCAGCTTGCCGGGGATCCTTAGCGGGACCCCTCGGGAGCAGTACTTC	CASSLPGILSGTPREQYF
few	-	TRBV28	TRBJ1-5	TGTGCCAGCGGAAGGCCTATTCATAGCAATCAGCCCCAGCATTTT	CASGRPIHSNQPQHF
few	TRBD1	TRBV2	TRBJ1-4	TGTGCCAGCAGTGCGACAGGGGTGGATGAAAAACTGTTTTTT	CASSATGVDEKLFF
-	-	TRBV20-1	TRBJ1-1	TGCAGTGCTAGCCGAGGGGGGAACACTGAAGCTTTCTTT	CSASRGGNTEAFF
-	-	TRBV12-3/TRBV12-4	TRBJ1-6	TGTGCCAGCAGGGCCGGGACACCCCTCCACTTT	CASRAGTPLHF
few	-	TRBV15	TRBJ2-3	TGTGCCACCAGCAGAGGCGCGAATACGCAGTATTTT	CATSRGANTQYF
-	-	TRBV27	TRBJ1-1	TGTGCCAGCAGCTTGCTCCCGGGACAAGGAAACACTGAAGCTTTCTTT	CASSLLPGQGNTEAFF
-	TRBD2	TRBV15	TRBJ2-3	TGTGCCACCAGCAGAGATCGGGCGGGAGGTTGGTCAGATACGCAGTATTTT	CATSRDRAGGWSDTQYF
-	-	TRBV7-7	TRBJ2-5	TGTGCCAGCAGCCGAGCAGTGGGAGAGACCCAGTACTTC	CASSRAVGETQYF
-	TRBD1	TRBV29-1	TRBJ2-1	TGCAGCGCCGTAGGGACAGGGGGTATTGGTGAGCAGTTCTTC	CSAVGTGGIGEQFF
-	TRBD2	TRBV12-3/TRBV12-4	TRBJ2-3	TGTGCCAGCAGTCCACTGGGACTAGCGGAGACAGATACGCAGTATTTT	CASSPLGLAETDTQYF
-	TRBD1	TRBV10-2	TRBJ1-1	TGCGCCAGCAGTGAGCCGATTGGGACAGGGGGCAATGTTGGTGAAGCTTTCTTT	CASSEPIGTGGNVGEAFF
-	-	TRBV9	TRBJ1-1	TGTGCCAGCAGCCGAAGGGGGGGGTTGACTGAAGCTTTCTTT	CASSRRGGLTEAFF
-	-	TRBV28	TRBJ2-4	TGTGCCAGCAGCCCTGGAGGGGACAAAAACATTCAGTACTTC	CASSPGGDKNIQYF
-	TRBD2	TRBV5-1	TRBJ2-1	TGCGCCAGCAGCTTGTTGCTAGCGGGAGGGCCGTTCTCCTACAATGAGCAGTTCTTC	CASSLLLAGGPFSYNEQFF
-	-	TRBV15	TRBJ2-5	TGTGCCACCAGCAGAGAGGGGCGGCTTCGGGAGACCCAGTACTTC	CATSREGRLRETQYF
-	TRBD2	TRBV11-2	TRBJ2-7	TGTGCCAGCAGCCTCCAGCGGGAGAGCCGGTTGGAGCAGTACTTC	CASSLQRESRLEQYF
few	-	TRBV3-1	TRBJ2-1	TGTGCCAGCAGCCGGCTAGTCCCACCCTACAATGAGCAGTTCTTC	CASSRLVPPYNEQFF
-	-	TRBV10-3	TRBJ1-6	TGTGCCATCAGAAGTCCCGGGACAACATATTCACCCCTCCACTTT	CAIRSPGTTYSPLHF
many	-	TRBV5-1	TRBJ1-1	TGTGCCAGCAGCTCCAGAAACACTGAAGCTTTCTTT	CASSSRNTEAFF
-	-	TRBV2	TRBJ2-3	TGTGCCAGCAGTGATCGGGGGTTGCGGTATTTT	CASSDRGLRYF
-	-	TRBV29-1	TRBJ2-2	TGCAGCGTTCAACCCGGGACAACCGGGGAGCTGTTTTTT	CSVQPGTTGELFF
-	-	TRBV18	TRBJ1-6	TGTGCCAGCTCATCCAGGGGCGTTAAGAATTCACCCCTCCACTTT	CASSSRGVKNSPLHF
-	TRBD1	TRBV7-9	TRBJ1-4	TGTGCCAGCAGCTTCACAGGGGGGGATGAAAAACTGTTTTTT	CASSFTGGDEKLFF
few	-	TRBV20-1	TRBJ2-3	TGCAGTGCTAGAGATGGGGGCCCCTTTTTGGATACGCAGTATTTT	CSARDGGPFLDTQYF
few	-	TRBV29-1	TRBJ2-2	TGCAGCGTCCAGCCCGGGGCCGGGGAGCTGTTTTTT	CSVQPGAGELFF
-	-	TRBV2	TRBJ1-2	TGTGCCAGCAGTGACGACAGTTCTATCTATGGCTACACCTTC	CASSDDSSIYGYTF
-	-	TRBV5-1	TRBJ2-5	TGCGCCAGCAGCTTGCGGACGGAAAAAGAGACCCAGTACTTC	CASSLRTEKETQYF
-	TRBD1	TRBV6-5	TRBJ1-6	TGTGCCAGCAGTTACACAGGGGGCCAGGATTCACCCCTCCACTTT	CASSYTGGQDSPLHF
few	TRBD2	TRBV5-1	TRBJ2-1	TGCGCCAGCAGCTTGGCGGGACTAGGCTTGAATGAGCAGTTCTTC	CASSLAGLGLNEQFF
-	-	TRBV28	TRBJ1-1	TGTGCCAGCAGTTTGCAGGGGAAGAACACTGAAGCTTTCTTT	CASSLQGKNTEAFF
-	-	TRBV20-1	TRBJ1-6	TGCAGTGTAAAACCGGGACTTGATAATTCACCCCTCCACTTT	CSVKPGLDNSPLHF
-	-	TRBV12-3/TRBV12-4	TRBJ2-7	TGTGCCAGCAGTCCTGGGGACCCCAGACGGGAGCAGTACTTC	CASSPGDPRREQYF
-	-	TRBV20-1	TRBJ2-3	TGCAGTGCAACGACTGGGCCGGATACGCAGTATTTT	CSATTGPDTQYF
few	-	TRBV7-9	TRBJ1-2	TGTGCCAGCAGCCCCTGGGGCGGACCGATCTATGGCTACACCTTC	CASSPWGGPIYGYTF
few	TRBD2	TRBV6-1	TRBJ2-1	TGTGCCATCAGTGAAGCGAGCGGGAGCGGCTCCTACAATGAGCAGTTCTTC	CAISEASGSGSYNEQFF
-	-	TRBV5-1	TRBJ1-4	TGCGCCAGCAGCTTGGAAGGGCATGAAAAACTGTTTTTT	CASSLEGHEKLFF
many	-	TRBV5-1	TRBJ2-1	TGCGCCAGCAGCTCCCGTCTACAGAGGGGTCTCTCCTACAATGAGCAGTTCTTC	CASSSRLQRGLSYNEQFF
-	-	TRBV20-1	TRBJ1-6	TGCAGTGCCGAGCCACTGATGGATTCACCCCTCCACTTT	CSAEPLMDSPLHF
few	-	TRBV12-3/TRBV12-4	TRBJ1-6	TGTGCCAGCAGTTTCGGGCAGACACTATACAATTATAATTCACCCCTCCACTTT	CASSFGQTLYNYNSPLHF
many	-	TRBV20-1	TRBJ1-4	TGCAGTGCTAGTTTAGGCCTATCTGAAAAACTGTTTTTT	CSASLGLSEKLFF
-	TRBD1	TRBV3-1	TRBJ2-2	TGTGCCAGCAGCCCCCAGGACAGGTTGGGCGGGGAGCTGTTTTTT	CASSPQDRLGGELFF
-	TRBD1	TRBV5-1	TRBJ1-4	TGCGCCAGCAGCGAACGACAGGGTGGGGAAAAACTGTTTTTT	CASSERQGGEKLFF
once	-	TRBV20-1	TRBJ2-3	TGCAGTGCAAAGATCAGCGGGACAGATACGCAGTATTTT	CSAKISGTDTQYF
-	-	TRBV9	TRBJ1-2	TGTGCCAGCAGCGCGTCGGGACACGGAAGCTATGGCTACACCTTC	CASSASGHGSYGYTF